This is a list of T cell receptor beta chains from one sample in a study of shared clonotypes between healthy human individuals. The data were produced by immunoSEQ multiplex PCR, yet TCRdb's version contains in-frame clones alone and is incomplete. Seen here are more than 550,000 clones, around 91% observed once, and the top ten hold 34%. The sample was memory CD8+ T cells from PBMCs. The receptors shown here come from a man aged 18 to 29 in good health. Some clones in this sample may be carry-over from other donors' samples. Both conserved end residues are part of each CDR3. D genes are given only for firm matches. Clone sizes are given selectively: once, few, many, or a class where the clone is expanded.

abundance	v_gene	j_gene	d_gene	CDR3aa	CDR3nt
NA	TRBV7-2	TRBJ2-7	NA	CASSLDWGLYEQYF	TGTGCCAGCAGCTTAGACTGGGGCCTCTACGAGCAGTACTTC
NA	TRBV28	TRBJ1-5	NA	CASIPPGAGRQPQHF	TGTGCCAGCATCCCCCCCGGGGCAGGTAGGCAGCCCCAGCATTTT
NA	TRBV9	TRBJ2-7	NA	CASSVAQRFMGGEQYF	TGTGCCAGCAGCGTAGCACAAAGATTTATGGGGGGCGAGCAGTACTTC
NA	TRBV18	TRBJ2-1	NA	CASSHPGGGANEQFF	TGTGCCAGCTCGCACCCAGGGGGGGGTGCGAATGAGCAGTTCTTC
NA	TRBV6-1	TRBJ2-2	NA	CASSAGAGELFF	TGTGCCAGCAGTGCCGGAGCCGGGGAGCTGTTTTTT
NA	TRBV9	TRBJ2-7	NA	CASSPRGAYEQYF	TGTGCCAGCAGCCCCCGTGGGGCCTACGAGCAGTACTTC
NA	TRBV4-3	TRBJ1-1	NA	CASSQDSGLNTEAFF	TGCGCCAGCAGCCAAGATTCAGGATTGAACACTGAAGCTTTCTTT
NA	TRBV28	TRBJ2-2	NA	CASVSVESTGELFF	TGTGCCAGCGTTTCGGTAGAAAGCACCGGGGAGCTGTTTTTT
NA	TRBV21-1	TRBJ1-5	NA	CASSKEHRGPSYSNQPQHF	TGTGCCAGCAGCAAAGAACACAGGGGGCCCTCTTATAGCAATCAGCCCCAGCATTTT
once	TRBV6-6	TRBJ1-4	TRBD1	CASRNADRVNEKLFF	TGTGCCAGCAGGAACGCGGACAGGGTTAACGAAAAACTGTTTTTT
NA	TRBV11-2	TRBJ2-1	TRBD2	CASSLVLSSGSLNEQFF	TGTGCCAGCAGCTTAGTGCTGTCTAGCGGGAGTCTAAATGAGCAGTTCTTC
once	TRBV7-8	TRBJ1-2	TRBD1	CASSFLLTGANYGYTF	TGTGCCAGCAGCTTCCTTCTGACAGGGGCCAACTATGGCTACACCTTC
NA	TRBV11-2	TRBJ2-7	NA	CASKLGGSYEQYF	TGTGCCAGCAAGCTCGGAGGCTCCTACGAGCAGTACTTC
NA	TRBV6-1	TRBJ2-1	NA	CASSAGQPGPYNEQFF	TGTGCCAGCAGTGCCGGCCAGCCCGGGCCCTACAATGAGCAGTTCTTC
NA	TRBV9	TRBJ2-1	TRBD2	CASSAYVLAGAEQFF	TGTGCCAGCAGCGCCTACGTCCTAGCGGGAGCTGAGCAGTTCTTC
NA	TRBV11-1	TRBJ2-5	TRBD1	CASTDRGLQTQYF	TGTGCCAGCACGGACAGGGGGCTCCAGACCCAGTACTTC
NA	TRBV27	TRBJ2-2	TRBD2	CASSGTSGANTGELFF	TGTGCCAGCAGCGGGACTAGCGGGGCGAACACCGGGGAGCTGTTTTTT
once	TRBV7-6	TRBJ2-5	NA	CASSPAPEETQYF	TGTGCCAGCAGCCCCGCCCCCGAAGAGACCCAGTACTTC
NA	TRBV28	TRBJ2-7	TRBD2	CASTPPLALSSYEQYF	TGTGCCAGCACCCCACCACTAGCGTTGAGCTCCTACGAGCAGTACTTC
NA	TRBV27	TRBJ1-5	NA	CASSFGGSNQPQHF	TGTGCCAGCAGTTTCGGCGGTAGCAATCAGCCCCAGCATTTT